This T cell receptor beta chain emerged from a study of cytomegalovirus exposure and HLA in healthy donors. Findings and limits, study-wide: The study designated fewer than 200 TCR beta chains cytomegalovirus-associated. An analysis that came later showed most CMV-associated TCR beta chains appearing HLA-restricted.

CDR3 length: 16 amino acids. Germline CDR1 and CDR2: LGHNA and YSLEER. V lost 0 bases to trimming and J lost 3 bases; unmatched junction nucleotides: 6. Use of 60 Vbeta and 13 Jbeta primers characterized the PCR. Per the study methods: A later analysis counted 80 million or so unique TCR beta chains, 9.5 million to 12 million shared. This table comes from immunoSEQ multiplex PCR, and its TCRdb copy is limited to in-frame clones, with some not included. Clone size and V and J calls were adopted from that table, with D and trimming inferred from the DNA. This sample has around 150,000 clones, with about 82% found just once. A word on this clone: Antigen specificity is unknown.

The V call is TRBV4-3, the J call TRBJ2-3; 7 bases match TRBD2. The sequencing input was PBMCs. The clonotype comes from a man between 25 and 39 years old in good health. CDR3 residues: CASSQDPAGVTDTQYF. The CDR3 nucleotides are TGCGCCAGCAGCCAAGATCCGGCGGGAGTAACAGATACGCAGTATTTT.